This T cell receptor beta chain appears in the sequencing data of a study of T cell changes during pregnancy in multiple sclerosis. Generated by immunoSEQ multiplex PCR, the TCRdb table keeps only in-frame clones and is missing some. This table holds about 110,000 clones, roughly nine tenths found once. Germline CDR1 LNHDA, CDR2 SQIVND (reference sequence). V shed 5 bases and J shed 4 bases, with 20 bases lying between them. This CDR3 is built from 16 residues. This TCR was sampled from a female donor with multiple sclerosis, enrolled in a pregnancy study. The sequencing here drew on peripheral blood, taken before pregnancy. This chain connects TRBV19 to TRBJ1-1; the D gene is possibly TRBD1 (6 bases). CDR3 DNA: TGTGCCAGTAGTTTCCTACAGGGAGATCGGGGCACTGAAGCTTTCTTT. Protein: CASSFLQGDRGTEAFF.